The 6 T cell receptor beta chains reported below all come from one sample, sequenced in a study of CD8+CD57+ T cells in acquired aplastic anemia. TCR beta VDJ and CDR3 profiles were obtained from a genomic DNA template. Each CDR3 protein is one row after TCRdb ran MiXCR on the reads. The sample lists some 290,000 distinct CDR3 sequences, about 56% occurring once. Sample: sorted CD4+, CD8+, or CD8+CD57+ T cells (not recorded which) from PBMCs. The source of these receptors is a human donor with severe aplastic anemia or a healthy control (not recorded which).

The chain links TRBV19 to TRBJ2-1; D gene unclear. The CDR3 covers 12 residues. CDR1 is LNHDA and CDR2 is SQIVND in the germline V gene (reference sequence). Trimming stripped 4 bases from V and 6 bases from J, with 7 bases between. For the CDR3, the DNA is TGTGCCAGTAGTAAAGTCGGCAATGAGCAGTTCTTC. As protein: CASSKVGNEQFF.

The chain recombines TRBV7-9 with TRBJ2-7; 10 bases map to TRBD1. The CDR3 consists of 14 residues. V was clipped by 7 bases and J by 4 bases; unmatched bases: 7. Per the germline V gene, CDR1 is SEHNR and CDR2 is FQNEAQ (reference sequence). CDR3 region: CASTPGDRGYEQYF. The CDR3 nucleotides read TGTGCCAGCACCCCCGGGGACAGGGGATACGAGCAGTACTTC.

This clonotype was found once. The chain employs TRBV12-3 or TRBV12-4 and TRBJ2-7; D uncertain. Trimming removed 6 bases at V and 4 bases at J, with 10 bases between. The CDR3 is made up of 12 amino acids. Written as DNA, the CDR3 is TGTGCCAGCAGCTTTCGAGAGTACGAGCAGTACTTC. Translating gives CASSFREYEQYF.

The chain carries TRBV24-1 and TRBJ1-5, with 7 bases aligning to TRBD1. The CDR3 consists of 15 residues. The junction had 6 bases not matched to a gene; V was cut back by 6 bases and J by 2 bases. Germline loops: CDR1 KGHDR, CDR2 SFDVKD. In nucleotides, the CDR3 is TGTGCCACCAGTCCTACAGGGGAGGGCAATCAGCCCCAGCATTTT. Its protein is CATSPTGEGNQPQHF.

CDR3: CASRGTDSNQPQHF. The CDR3 region has the DNA TGTGCCAGCAGAGGGACAGATAGCAATCAGCCCCAGCATTTT. This chain joins TRBV24-1 and TRBJ1-5; 7 bases match TRBD1. There are 14 residues in the CDR3. CDR1 and CDR2 (germline): KGHDR, SFDVKD. V shed 11 bases, J shed 0 bases, and the junction held 6 bases outside the gene matches.

A word on this clonotype: Since no conserved phenylalanine or tryptophan closes the CDR3, a read error is the likely cause. The chain is built from TRBV27 and TRBJ1-1, with D uncertain. The CDR3 has 14 amino acids. CDR1 is MNHEY, CDR2 SMNVEV, per germline (reference sequence). The CDR3 coding sequence is TGTGCCAGCAGCTTATCGGCCTTGAACACTGAAGCTTTCTCT. Amino acids: CASSLSALNTEAFS.